This entry describes one TCR beta chain. Looked up from germline, CDR1 is MGHRA and CDR2 is YSYEKL. Trimming removed 4 bases from V and 6 bases from J, with 12 bases in between. The CDR3 runs to 14 residues. Method: immunoSEQ multiplex PCR; TCRdb's copy keeps in-frame clones and lacks some. This table has 250,000 to 300,000 clones, about 89% appearing once. The entry originates in a study of Ad26.COV2.S vaccination and SARS-CoV-2 variants. Study as a whole: Trial arm assignment for the donor was COV1001 Ad26.COV2.S. By the intramuscular route, Ad26.COV2.S was given once, or twice 56 days apart.

Treatment specified: around 19 received Ad26.COV2.S at low or high dose, single or two shots; 5 received placebo; per-sample allocation not given. Sampling took place 63 days after the first vaccine or placebo injection. An 18-55-year-old adult in Boston served as donor. Wuhan-strain SARS-CoV-2 spike was expressed by the Ad26 vector that made up the vaccine. The clonotype comes from a person between 18 and 59 years old who received the Ad26.COV2.S COVID-19 vaccine or a placebo. V is TRBV4-1 and J is TRBJ2-2; D remains ambiguous. The specimen comprised peripheral blood, sampled in a trial of Ad26.COV2.S vaccine versus placebo. The CDR3 spells CASSLSWFSGELFF. As DNA, the CDR3 is TGCGCCAGCAGCCTTAGTTGGTTTTCCGGGGAGCTGTTTTTT.